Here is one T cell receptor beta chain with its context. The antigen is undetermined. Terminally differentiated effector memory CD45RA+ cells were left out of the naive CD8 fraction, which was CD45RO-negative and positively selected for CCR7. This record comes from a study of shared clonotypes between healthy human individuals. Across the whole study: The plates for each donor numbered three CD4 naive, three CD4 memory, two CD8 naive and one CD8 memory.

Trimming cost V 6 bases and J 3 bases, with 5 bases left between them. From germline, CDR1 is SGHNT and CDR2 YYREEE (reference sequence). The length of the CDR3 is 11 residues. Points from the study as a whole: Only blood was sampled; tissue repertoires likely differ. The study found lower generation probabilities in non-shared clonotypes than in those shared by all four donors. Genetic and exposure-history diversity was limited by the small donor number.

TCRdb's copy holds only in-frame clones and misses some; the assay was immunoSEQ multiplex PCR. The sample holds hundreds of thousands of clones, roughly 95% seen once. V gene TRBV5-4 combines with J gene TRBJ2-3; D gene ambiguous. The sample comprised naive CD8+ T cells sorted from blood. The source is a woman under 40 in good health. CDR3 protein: CASTQTDTQYF. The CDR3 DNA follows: TGTGCCAGCACCCAAACAGATACGCAGTATTTT.